These 12 T cell receptor beta chains were all obtained from the same sample, sequenced in a study of T-cell reconstitution after alpha-beta-depleted transplantation in children. A TCRbeta library incorporating unique molecular identifiers was prepared. TCRdb re-called the PCR reads with MiXCR, one entry per CDR3 protein. The sample yields 600,000 or so distinct CDR3 sequences, 20% to 25% seen once. This specimen consisted of PBMCs, mostly from graft donor cells, obtained 360 days after TCRalphabeta/CD19-depleted stem cell transplant. These receptors all come from a boy under three years old who had a stem cell transplant for acute myeloid leukemia, so the T cells may come from the graft donor.

This clonotype was picked up many times. The rearrangement links TRBV20-1 to TRBJ2-2; D gene uncertain. The V end lost 0 bases, the J end lost 7 bases, and 18 bases lay between the germline ends. CDR3 length equals 16 residues. Germline CDR1 and CDR2: DFQATT and SNEGSKA (reference sequence). The CDR3 DNA is TGCAGTGCTAGAGATGGAAAAGGGTCAAATATCGGGGAGCTGTTTTTT. Protein: CSARDGKGSNIGELFF.

This sequence joins TRBV6-2 or TRBV6-3 and TRBJ2-1; D is uncertain. V was shortened by 0 bases and J by 7 bases, with 4 bases between the two germline ends. CDR1 is MNHEY, CDR2 SVGEGT, per germline. The CDR3 is made up of 12 amino acids. The CDR3 bases are TGTGCCAGCAGTTACTCGCAAAATGAGCAGTTCTTC. It codes for CASSYSQNEQFF.

This rearrangement joins TRBV4-2 to TRBJ2-7, with D perhaps TRBD2 (6 bases). From germline, CDR1 is LGHNA and CDR2 YNFKEQ. CDR3 size: 18 residues. V lost 0 bases to trimming and J lost 3 bases, with 21 bases between them. The CDR3 sequence is CASSQDKDSGLLFYEQYV. DNA for the CDR3: TGTGCCAGCAGCCAAGATAAGGATTCGGGACTCCTCTTCTACGAGCAGTACGTC.

The rearrangement uses TRBV20-1 and TRBJ2-1, with TRBD1 as a possible D gene (6 bases). Germline V CDR1 and CDR2: DFQATT, SNEGSKA (reference sequence). The V and J ends lost 0 bases and 7 bases respectively, with 10 bases between them. The CDR3 covers 13 residues. The CDR3 spells CSARDPDRNEQFF. The DNA for the CDR3 is TGCAGTGCTAGAGACCCTGACAGGAATGAGCAGTTCTTC.

This clonotype was picked up a small number of times. This chain connects TRBV13 to TRBJ2-7; D is perhaps TRBD2 (5 bases). The CDR3 is 14 residues long. Per the germline V gene, CDR1 is PRHDT and CDR2 is FYEKMQ (reference sequence). V was clipped by 5 bases and J by 3 bases, with 14 bases between them. The chain's CDR3 is CASSHRRTDYEQYV. In DNA, the CDR3 is TGTGCCAGCAGCCACCGGAGGACCGACTACGAGCAGTACGTC.

This clonotype was found many times. The chain employs TRBV30 and TRBJ1-5; the D gene is possibly TRBD1 (5 bases). Between the trimmed V and J ends, which lost 0 bases and 0 bases, there was a span of 6 bases. This CDR3 contains 14 residues. Germline V lookup: CDR1 GTSNPN, CDR2 SVGIG (reference sequence). The CDR3 region has the DNA TGTGCCTGGAGTGTGACAGTTAGCAATCAGCCCCAGCATTTT. Translating it yields CAWSVTVSNQPQHF.

The rearrangement links TRBV6-1 to TRBJ2-7; no definite D call. The length of the CDR3 is 15 residues. Per germline, CDR1 MNHNS and CDR2 SASEGT. Trimming pared 1 base from V and 0 bases from J, leaving 10 bases between. The DNA of the CDR3 is TGTGCCAGCAGTGAAGTATTGGGCAGCTCCTACGAGCAGTACTTC. Amino acids: CASSEVLGSSYEQYF.

This clonotype was found many times. The chain combines TRBV12-3 or TRBV12-4 with TRBJ2-1; 9 bases agree with TRBD1. This CDR3 has 18 residues. The V segment lost 4 bases and the J segment 3 bases; nucleotides outside the gene matches: 13. The CDR3, as DNA: TGTGCCAGCAGTTATCGGCGGGGACAGGGCCCCCTCTACAATGAGCAGTTCTTC. The encoded protein is CASSYRRGQGPLYNEQFF.

As DNA, the CDR3 is TGTGCCAGCAGCTCTCAATTTGGGAAATACGAGCAGTACTTC. Translated, it gives CASSSQFGKYEQYF. The chain carries TRBV7-2 and TRBJ2-7; no reliable D call. V dropped 4 bases and J dropped 4 bases, with 14 bases sitting between them. The CDR3 loop spans 14 amino acids. From germline, CDR1 is SGHTA and CDR2 FQGNSA.

The J gene is TRBJ2-5, the V gene TRBV12-3 or TRBV12-4, with D maybe TRBD2 (6 bases). Trimming took 1 base from V and 2 from J, leaving 11 bases between them. This CDR3 is 15 amino acids long. CDR3 sequence: CASSLGVGTQETQYF. The CDR3 DNA sequence: TGTGCCAGCAGTTTAGGGGTCGGGACTCAAGAGACCCAGTACTTC.

At least ten counts were recorded for this clonotype. The chain links TRBV5-1 to TRBJ2-7; D unclear. CDR1 SGHRS and CDR2 YFSETQ come from the germline V gene. Trimming removed 2 bases at V and 2 bases at J, with 8 bases between. The CDR3 runs to 13 residues. DNA of the CDR3: TGCGCCAGCAGCTTCGGCGGCACCTACGAGCAGTACTTC. It encodes CASSFGGTYEQYF.

The rearrangement links TRBV6-2 or TRBV6-3 to TRBJ1-1; TRBD1 agrees at 8 bases. CDR1 and CDR2 (germline): MNHEY, SVGEGT. This CDR3 spans 15 amino acids. V lost 5 bases and J lost 7; bases outside the gene matches: 12. The DNA for the CDR3 is TGTGCCAGCAGTCGGTCAGGGGGCGAGGAGGATGAAGCTTTCTTT. Translation: CASSRSGGEEDEAFF.